Included here is one TCR beta chain sequence, with context. Produced via immunoSEQ multiplex PCR; TCRdb's table is partial and in-frame only. The sample has some 49,000 clones; 80% to 85% are singletons. This sample was taken from a study of OX40 agonist ivuxolimab in advanced cancers. This CDR3 comprises 14 residues. V lost 5 bases and J 2 bases, leaving 10 bases between the germline ends. Germline assignment: CDR1 SGHNT and CDR2 YENEEA. The clonotype comes from an adult with an advanced solid tumor such as melanoma, head and neck, liver or kidney cancer. J is TRBJ1-3 and V is TRBV11-3; D is unclear. The source material was CD4+ or CD8+ T cells sorted from blood, sampled in a trial of the OX40 agonist ivuxolimab. The CDR3 is CASSPGQPGNTIYF. The CDR3 DNA reads TGTGCCAGCAGCCCTGGGCAGCCTGGAAACACCATATATTTT.